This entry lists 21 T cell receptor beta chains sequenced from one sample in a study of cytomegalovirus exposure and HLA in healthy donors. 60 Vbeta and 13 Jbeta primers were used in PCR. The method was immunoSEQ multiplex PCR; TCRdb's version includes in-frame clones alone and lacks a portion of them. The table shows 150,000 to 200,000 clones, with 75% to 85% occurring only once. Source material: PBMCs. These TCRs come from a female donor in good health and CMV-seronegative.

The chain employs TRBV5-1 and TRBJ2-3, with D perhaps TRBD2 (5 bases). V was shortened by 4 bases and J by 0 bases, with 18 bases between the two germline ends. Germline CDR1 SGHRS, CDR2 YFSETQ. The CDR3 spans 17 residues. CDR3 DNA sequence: TGCGCCAGCAGCAGCCCAACGGGATTTACTAGCACAGATACGCAGTATTTT. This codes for CASSSPTGFTSTDTQYF. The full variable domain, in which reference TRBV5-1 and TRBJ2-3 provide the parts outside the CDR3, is KAGVTQTPRYLIKTRGQQVTLSCSPISGHRSVSWYQQTPGQGLQFLFEYFSETQRNKGNFPGRFSGRQFSNSRSEMNVSTLELGDSALYLCASSSPTGFTSTDTQYFGPGTRLTVL.

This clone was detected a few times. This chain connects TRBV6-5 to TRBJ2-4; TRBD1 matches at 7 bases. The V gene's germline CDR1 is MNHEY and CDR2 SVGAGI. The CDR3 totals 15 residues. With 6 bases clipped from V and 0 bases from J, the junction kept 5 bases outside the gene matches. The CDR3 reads CASRGQYLAKNIQYF. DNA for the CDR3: TGTGCCAGCAGGGGACAGTATCTAGCCAAAAACATTCAGTACTTC.

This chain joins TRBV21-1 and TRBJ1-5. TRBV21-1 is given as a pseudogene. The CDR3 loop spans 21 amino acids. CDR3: CASSKGGGAPRGTGDNQPQHF. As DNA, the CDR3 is TGTGCCAGCAGCAAAGGAGGGGGGGCACCAAGGGGTACTGGGGACAATCAGCCCCAGCATTTT.

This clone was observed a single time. CDR3 in DNA: TGTGCCAGCAGCTTAGACATGAGTCCCCGCGGGGAGCAGTACTTC. Amino acid sequence: CASSLDMSPRGEQYF. The chain carries TRBV7-6 and TRBJ2-7; a possible D gene is TRBD2 (5 bases). Trimming took 1 base from V and 7 from J, leaving 17 bases between them. The CDR3 totals 15 residues. The germline gives CDR1 SGHVS, CDR2 FNYEAQ.

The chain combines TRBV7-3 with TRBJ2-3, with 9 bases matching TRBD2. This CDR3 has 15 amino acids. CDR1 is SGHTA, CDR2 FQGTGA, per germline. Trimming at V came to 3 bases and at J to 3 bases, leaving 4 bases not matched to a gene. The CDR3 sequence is CASSFSGSLTDTQYF. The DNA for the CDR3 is TGTGCCAGCAGCTTTAGCGGGAGTCTTACAGATACGCAGTATTTT.

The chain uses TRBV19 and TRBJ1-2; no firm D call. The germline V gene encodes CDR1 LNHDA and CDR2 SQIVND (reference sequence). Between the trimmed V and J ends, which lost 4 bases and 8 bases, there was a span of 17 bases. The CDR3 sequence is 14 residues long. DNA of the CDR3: TGTGCCAGTAGTACCCGACGGGAGGGCCTAGGCTACACCTTC. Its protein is CASSTRREGLGYTF.

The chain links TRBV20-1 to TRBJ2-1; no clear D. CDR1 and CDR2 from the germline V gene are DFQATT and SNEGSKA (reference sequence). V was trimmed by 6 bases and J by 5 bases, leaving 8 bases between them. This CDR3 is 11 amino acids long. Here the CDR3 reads CSATDHNEQFF. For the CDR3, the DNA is TGCAGTGCCACAGACCACAATGAGCAGTTCTTC.

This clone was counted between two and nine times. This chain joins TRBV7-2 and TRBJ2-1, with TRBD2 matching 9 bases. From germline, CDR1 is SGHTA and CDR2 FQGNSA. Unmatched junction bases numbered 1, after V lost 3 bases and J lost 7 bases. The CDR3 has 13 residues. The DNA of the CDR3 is TGTGCCAGCAGCTTTGGACTAGCGAATGAGCAGTTCTTC. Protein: CASSFGLANEQFF.

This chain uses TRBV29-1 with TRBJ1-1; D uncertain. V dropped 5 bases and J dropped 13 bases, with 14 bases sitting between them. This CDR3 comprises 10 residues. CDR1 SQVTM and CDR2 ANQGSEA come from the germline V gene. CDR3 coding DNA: TGCAGCGTTCACGTCGGGTGGGTTTTCTTT. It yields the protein CSVHVGWVFF.

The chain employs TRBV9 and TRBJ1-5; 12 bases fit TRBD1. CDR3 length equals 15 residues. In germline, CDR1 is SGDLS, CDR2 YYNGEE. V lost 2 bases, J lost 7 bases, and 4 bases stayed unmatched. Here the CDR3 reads CASSVGTGGGQPQHF. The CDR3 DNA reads TGTGCCAGCAGCGTGGGGACAGGGGGCGGGCAGCCCCAGCATTTT.

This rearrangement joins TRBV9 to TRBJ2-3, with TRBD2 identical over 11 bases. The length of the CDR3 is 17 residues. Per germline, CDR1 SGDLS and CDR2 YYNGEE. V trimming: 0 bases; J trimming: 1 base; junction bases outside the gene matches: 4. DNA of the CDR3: TGTGCCAGCAGCGTAGTAAGTAGCGGGGGGGGCACAGATACGCAGTATTTT. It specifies CASSVVSSGGGTDTQYF. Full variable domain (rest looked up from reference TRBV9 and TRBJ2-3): DSGVTQTPKHLITATGQRVTLRCSPRSGDLSVYWYQQSLDQGLQFLIQYYNGEERAKGNILERFSAQQFPDLHSELNLSSLELGDSALYFCASSVVSSGGGTDTQYFGPGTRLTVL.

Written as DNA, the CDR3 is TGTGCCAGCAGTCCCGTCGGAGCGGAGTACTATGGCTACACCTTC. This codes for CASSPVGAEYYGYTF. J is TRBJ1-2 and V is TRBV27, with D unclear. Deletions cut 5 bases from V and 3 bases from J, with 16 bases between. Germline V gene data show CDR1 as MNHEY and CDR2 as SMNVEV (reference sequence). The CDR3 consists of 15 residues.

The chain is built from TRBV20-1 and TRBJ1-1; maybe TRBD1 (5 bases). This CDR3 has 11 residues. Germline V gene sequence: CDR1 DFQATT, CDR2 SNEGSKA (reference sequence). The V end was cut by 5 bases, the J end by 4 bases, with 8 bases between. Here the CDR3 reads CSAPDSTEAFF. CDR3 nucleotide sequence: TGCAGTGCTCCAGACAGCACTGAAGCTTTCTTT.

The CDR3 loop reads CAWSAVGTGYEKLFF. The CDR3 nucleotides are TGTGCCTGGAGCGCCGTAGGGACAGGCTATGAAAAACTGTTTTTT. The chain couples TRBV30 to TRBJ1-4, with 8 bases identical to TRBD1. Germline values: CDR1 GTSNPN, CDR2 SVGIG (reference sequence). With 3 bases clipped from V and 6 bases from J, the junction kept 9 bases outside the gene matches. The CDR3 loop spans 15 amino acids.

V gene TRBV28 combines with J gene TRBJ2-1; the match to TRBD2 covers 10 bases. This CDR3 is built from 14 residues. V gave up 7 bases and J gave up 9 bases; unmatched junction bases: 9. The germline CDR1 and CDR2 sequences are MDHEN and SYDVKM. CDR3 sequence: CASTTSGRAGEQFF. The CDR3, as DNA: TGTGCCAGCACCACGAGCGGGAGGGCCGGTGAGCAGTTCTTC.

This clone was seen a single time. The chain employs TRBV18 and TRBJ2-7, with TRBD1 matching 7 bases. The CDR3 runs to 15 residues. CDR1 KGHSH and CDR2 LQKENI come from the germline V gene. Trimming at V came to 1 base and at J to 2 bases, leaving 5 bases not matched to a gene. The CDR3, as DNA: TGTGCCAGCTCACCACGCCGGGACAGCGCCTACGAGCAGTACTTC. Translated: CASSPRRDSAYEQYF.

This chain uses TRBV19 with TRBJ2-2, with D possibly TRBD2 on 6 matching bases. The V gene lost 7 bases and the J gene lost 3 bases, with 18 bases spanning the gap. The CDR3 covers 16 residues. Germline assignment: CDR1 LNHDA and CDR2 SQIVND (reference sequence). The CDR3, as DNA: TGTGCCAGTACGAGAAGGGAGGATCGGGACACCGGGGAGCTGTTTTTT. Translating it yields CASTRREDRDTGELFF. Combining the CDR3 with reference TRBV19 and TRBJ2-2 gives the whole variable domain DGGITQSPKYLFRKEGQNVTLSCEQNLNHDAMYWYRQDPGQGLRLIYYSQIVNDFQKGDIAEGYSVSREKKESFPLTVTSAQKNPTAFYLCASTRREDRDTGELFFGEGSRLTVL.

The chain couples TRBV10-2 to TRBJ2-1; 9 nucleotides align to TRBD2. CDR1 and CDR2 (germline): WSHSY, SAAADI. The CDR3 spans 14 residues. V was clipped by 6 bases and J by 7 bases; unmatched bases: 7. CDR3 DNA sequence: TGCGCCAGCAGCGTAGGACTAGCGTGGAATGAGCAGTTCTTC. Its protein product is CASSVGLAWNEQFF.

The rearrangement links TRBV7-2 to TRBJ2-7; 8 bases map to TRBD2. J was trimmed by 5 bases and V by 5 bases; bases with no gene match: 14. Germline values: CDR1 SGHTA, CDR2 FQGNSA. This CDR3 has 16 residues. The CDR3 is CASSPIGSGKTDEQYF. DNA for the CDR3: TGTGCCAGCAGCCCAATTGGTAGCGGGAAAACCGACGAGCAGTACTTC.

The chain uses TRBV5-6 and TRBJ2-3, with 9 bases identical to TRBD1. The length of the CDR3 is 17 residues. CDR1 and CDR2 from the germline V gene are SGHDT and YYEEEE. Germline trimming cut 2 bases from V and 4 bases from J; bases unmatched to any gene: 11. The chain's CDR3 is CASSFRVRTGAADTQYF. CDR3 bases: TGTGCCAGCAGCTTCCGCGTCAGGACAGGGGCCGCAGATACGCAGTATTTT.

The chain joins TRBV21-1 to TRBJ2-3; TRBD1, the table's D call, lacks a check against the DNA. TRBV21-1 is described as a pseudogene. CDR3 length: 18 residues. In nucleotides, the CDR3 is TGTGCCAGCAGCAAACGGGATAGGGGGACACACTTCACAGATACGCAGTATTTT. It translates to CASSKRDRGTHFTDTQYF.